Listed here are 9 T cell receptor beta chains from one sample, sequenced in a study of shared clonotypes between healthy human individuals. Assay: immunoSEQ multiplex PCR; the TCRdb copy retains only in-frame clones and omits some. The sample holds approximately 2,300,000 clones, approximately 90% seen once. Material for sequencing was naive CD4+ T cells from PBMCs. Indicated subset: CD45RA+ positively selected. The receptor set was obtained from a young man in good health. Some clones in this sample may be carry-over from other donors' samples.

With respect to this clone: This same CDR3 is encoded by further DNA sequences in the sample. The chain couples TRBV30 to TRBJ1-3, with unresolved D. The CDR3 runs 14 residues. Trimming cost V 0 bases and J 0 bases, with 6 bases left between them. Germline V gene sequence: CDR1 GTSNPN, CDR2 SVGIG (reference sequence). The CDR3 region is CAWSVGISGNTIYF. The CDR3 DNA reads as TGTGCCTGGAGTGTCGGGATCTCTGGAAACACCATATATTTT.

The rearrangement joins TRBV19 to TRBJ2-7; D remains ambiguous. Germline CDR1 is LNHDA and CDR2 is SQIVND (reference sequence). Trimming stripped 6 bases from V and 0 bases from J, with 9 bases between. The length of the CDR3 is 13 residues. The CDR3 region has the DNA TGTGCCAGTAGGGGTTATACCTCCTACGAGCAGTACTTC. Protein product: CASRGYTSYEQYF.

The rearrangement joins TRBV13 to TRBJ2-1; 11 nucleotides align to TRBD1. CDR3 length equals 15 residues. CDR1 is PRHDT and CDR2 is FYEKMQ in the germline V gene (reference sequence). With 4 bases clipped from V and 6 bases from J, the junction kept 5 bases outside the gene matches. The CDR3 bases are TGTGCCAGCAGCTCCAGGACAGGGGGCCCCAATGAGCAGTTCTTC. It encodes CASSSRTGGPNEQFF.

This chain uses TRBV28 with TRBJ2-7; 7 nucleotides align to TRBD1. V shed 7 bases and J 4 bases; nucleotides not matched to a gene: 16. CDR1 and CDR2 from the germline V gene are MDHEN and SYDVKM. The CDR3 has 16 residues. For the CDR3, the DNA is TGTGCCAGCAAACCCCCTTTTTTTAGGACAGGTTACGAGCAGTACTTC. It codes for CASKPPFFRTGYEQYF.

The V call is TRBV19, the J call TRBJ2-5; possible D gene TRBD1, 6 bases. This CDR3 has 17 amino acids. V lost 4 bases, J lost 2 bases, and 20 bases lay in between. Per the germline V gene, CDR1 is LNHDA and CDR2 is SQIVND (reference sequence). The CDR3 is CASSNPGARWGQETQYF. In DNA form, the CDR3 reads TGTGCCAGTAGTAATCCAGGGGCCCGTTGGGGTCAAGAGACCCAGTACTTC.

The rearrangement uses TRBV27 and TRBJ2-3; perhaps TRBD1 as D (7 bases). The CDR3 extends over 15 amino acids. Trimming pared 5 bases from V and 0 bases from J, leaving 12 bases between. Germline CDR1 MNHEY, CDR2 SMNVEV (reference sequence). This CDR3 reads CASSPRGVSTDTQYF. The CDR3 bases are TGTGCCAGCAGTCCCAGGGGGGTGAGCACAGATACGCAGTATTTT.

The chain links TRBV5-1 to TRBJ1-2, with D maybe TRBD1 (5 bases). Trimming pared 0 bases from V and 10 bases from J, leaving 10 bases between. There are 12 residues in the CDR3. The germline CDR1 and CDR2 sequences are SGHRS and YFSETQ. CDR3 loop: CASSLGQRDYTF. DNA of the CDR3: TGCGCCAGCAGCTTGGGACAGCGAGACTACACCTTC. The variable domain in full, with the rest retrieved from reference TRBV5-1 and TRBJ1-2, is KAGVTQTPRYLIKTRGQQVTLSCSPISGHRSVSWYQQTPGQGLQFLFEYFSETQRNKGNFPGRFSGRQFSNSRSEMNVSTLELGDSALYLCASSLGQRDYTFGSGTRLTVV.

This rearrangement joins TRBV7-2 to TRBJ2-7; D is undetermined. Germline CDR1 and CDR2: SGHTA and FQGNSA. This CDR3 has 13 residues. Trimming cost V 2 bases and J 4 bases, with 9 bases left between them. This chain's CDR3 is CASSLSGQYEQYF. CDR3 bases: TGTGCCAGCAGCTTATCGGGCCAATACGAGCAGTACTTC.

In the case of this clone: This sample includes further DNA sequences coding for the same CDR3. The chain combines TRBV5-1 with TRBJ2-5; D remains unclear. The ends were cut back, 2 bases at V and 2 bases at J, with 4 bases in the middle. The CDR3 runs to 12 residues. Germline V CDR1 and CDR2: SGHRS, YFSETQ. Written as DNA, the CDR3 is TGCGCCAGCAGCTTAGGACAAGAGACCCAGTACTTC. This encodes CASSLGQETQYF.